This T cell receptor beta chain was observed in a study of shared clonotypes between healthy human individuals. Study outcomes and limitations: Rarefaction curves obtained for sorted subsets showed sequencing incomplete despite large depth.

CDR1 and CDR2 from the germline V gene are SGHVS and FQNEAQ. There are 15 residues in the CDR3. The V and J ends lost 2 bases and 1 base respectively, with 11 bases between them. Repertoires were generated with immunoSEQ multiplex PCR, while TCRdb's copy carries only in-frame clones and drops some. The data contain millions of clones, 85% to 95% of them singletons. As concerns this clone: Its target is not known.

CD4+ cells were split into CD45RA+ naive and CD45RA-negative memory subsets. The chain joins TRBV7-8 to TRBJ2-5, with a weak D call TRBD2 (6 bases). This clonotype was sampled from a man younger than 30 in good health. The sample taken for sequencing was naive CD4+ T cells sorted from blood. The sample's subset: CD45RA+ positively selected. The CDR3 bases are TGTGCCAGCAGCTTATATCTAGCGATCCAAGAGACCCAGTACTTC. Its protein product is CASSLYLAIQETQYF.